The entry below describes one TCR beta chain. The data derive from a study of spatial heterogeneity in lung cancer. About the study: Detection of beta-chain sequences consistently exceeded that of alpha-chain sequences. Raw reads contained each unique TCR and UMI combination more than ten times on average.

CDR3 length: 17 amino acids. After removal of 5 bases from V and 5 bases from J, the junction contained 9 bases not matched to a gene. Each TCR cDNA molecule carried a unique molecular identifier. Each CDR3 protein is one row after TCRdb ran MiXCR on the 5' RACE reads. The sample gives around 20,000 distinct CDR3 sequences, almost 10% of which show up once; less than 25% is in the top ten. The time point here: blood at routine non-recurrence follow-up after resection. Unsorted tumor, nontumor lung tissue or cryopreserved PBMC supplied the whole RNA. The chain links TRBV12-3 or TRBV12-4 to TRBJ2-3; TRBD2 aligns across 14 bases. The TCR comes from a male donor with early-stage non-small cell lung cancer. Here the sequenced sample was PBMCs, taken at follow-up. CDR3: CASSLGLAGGSIDTQYF. The CDR3 bases are TGTGCCAGCAGTCTAGGACTAGCGGGGGGTTCAATAGATACGCAGTATTTT.